The rows below give T cell receptor beta chains drawn from one sample of a study of blood T cell repertoires in COVID-19. Some clones are missing from TCRdb's copy, which holds only in-frame ones; the method was immunoSEQ multiplex PCR. The sample yields about 170,000 clones, less than 85% seen once. Sequences were obtained from peripheral blood. The receptors were gathered from a woman aged 80 or older with active or convalescent COVID-19. Both conserved end residues are part of each CDR3. D genes are given only for firm matches. Rows may omit the clone size; those that give it use once, few, many or a size class.

TRBV27,NA,TRBJ1-5,NA,CASSLRDKNQPQHF,TGTGCCAGCAGTTTAAGGGACAAAAATCAGCCCCAGCATTTT
TRBV4-1,few,TRBJ1-1,NA,CASSQATGTEAFF,TGCGCCAGCAGCCAGGCTACAGGGACTGAAGCTTTCTTT
TRBV7-2,NA,TRBJ2-5,TRBD2,CASSLGSSGSIETQYF,TGTGCCAGCAGCTTAGGTTCTAGCGGGAGTATCGAGACCCAGTACTTC
TRBV12-5,NA,TRBJ1-6,NA,CASGLPGDNSPLHF,TGTGCTAGTGGTTTGCCCGGGGATAATTCACCCCTCCACTTT
TRBV29-1,once,TRBJ1-1,NA,CSAGTPSTEAFF,TGCAGCGCCGGGACACCGAGCACTGAAGCTTTCTTT
TRBV28,NA,TRBJ2-5,NA,CASSLTVGTQYF,TGTGCCAGCAGTTTAACAGTCGGGACCCAGTACTTC
TRBV29-1,few,TRBJ1-6,NA,CSVRLGAVNSPLHF,TGCAGCGTCCGCTTGGGGGCGGTTAATTCACCCCTCCACTTT
TRBV11-2,NA,TRBJ2-1,NA,CASSLRGGEGGHEQFF,TGTGCCAGCAGCCTTAGAGGTGGGGAAGGGGGACATGAGCAGTTCTTC
TRBV7-9,NA,TRBJ2-7,TRBD2,CASSEGLAVRWYEQYF,TGTGCCAGCAGCGAGGGACTAGCGGTAAGATGGTACGAGCAGTACTTC
TRBV10-3,NA,TRBJ2-7,TRBD1,CAISDYRTGVSHEQYF,TGTGCCATCAGTGATTATAGGACAGGGGTTAGCCACGAGCAGTACTTC
TRBV7-8,NA,TRBJ1-1,NA,CASSPRLGTEAFF,TGTGCCAGCAGCCCGAGGTTAGGCACTGAAGCTTTCTTT
TRBV5-8,NA,TRBJ2-3,TRBD2,CASSISGSSDTDTQYF,TGTGCCAGCAGCATCAGCGGGAGCTCGGACACAGATACGCAGTATTTT
TRBV5-3,NA,TRBJ2-1,TRBD2,CARSLARGGYNEQFF,TGTGCCAGAAGCTTGGCCCGCGGGGGATACAATGAGCAGTTCTTC
TRBV20-1,NA,TRBJ1-5,TRBD1,CSASGHRDSESFRQPQHF,TGCAGTGCTAGTGGGCACCGGGACAGTGAATCTTTCCGTCAGCCCCAGCATTTT
TRBV20-1,NA,TRBJ1-3,NA,CSSGSGNTIYF,TGCAGTTCGGGCTCTGGAAACACCATATATTTT
TRBV6-1,NA,TRBJ2-7,TRBD2,CASSEVGTSSGEQYF,TGTGCCAGCAGTGAAGTTGGGACTAGTAGCGGCGAGCAGTACTTC
TRBV4-2,NA,TRBJ2-1,TRBD2,CASSHGTSNNEQFF,TGTGCCAGCAGCCACGGGACTAGCAACAATGAGCAGTTCTTC
TRBV25-1,NA,TRBJ2-3,TRBD1,CASTPTGATDTQYF,TGTGCCAGCACCCCAACAGGGGCCACAGATACGCAGTATTTT
TRBV28,NA,TRBJ1-2,NA,CASSGAADRYGYTF,TGTGCCAGCTCAGGGGCGGCAGACCGCTATGGCTACACCTTC
TRBV11-3,NA,TRBJ2-2,NA,CASSLAGYTGELFF,TGTGCCAGCAGCTTAGCGGGGTACACCGGGGAGCTGTTTTTT
TRBV7-9,NA,TRBJ2-3,TRBD1,CASSRSGQGATDTQYF,TGTGCCAGCAGCCGATCCGGACAGGGGGCCACAGATACGCAGTATTTT
TRBV5-4,NA,TRBJ2-3,TRBD2,CASSLGTSGRITDTQYF,TGTGCCAGCAGCTTGGGAACTAGCGGGAGGATAACAGATACGCAGTATTTT
TRBV28,NA,TRBJ2-7,TRBD1,CASGLRTGEQYF,TGTGCCAGCGGCCTACGGACAGGCGAGCAGTACTTC
TRBV7-2,NA,TRBJ1-1,NA,CASSLGQGMTEAFF,TGTGCCAGCAGCTTAGGGCAGGGAATGACTGAAGCTTTCTTT
TRBV2,NA,TRBJ2-3,TRBD2,CASSILAGGLTDTQYF,TGTGCCAGCAGCATATTAGCGGGAGGGCTCACAGATACGCAGTATTTT
TRBV6-5,once,TRBJ2-1,TRBD1,CASSSGTGGHNEQFF,TGTGCCAGCAGTTCCGGGACAGGGGGCCACAATGAGCAGTTCTTC
TRBV6-6,NA,TRBJ1-2,TRBD1,CASSQPTGQGNYGYTF,TGTGCCAGCAGCCAACCAACCGGACAGGGTAACTATGGCTACACCTTC
TRBV7-2,NA,TRBJ2-5,NA,CASSLVGRQETQYF,TGTGCCAGCAGCTTAGTTGGCAGACAAGAGACCCAGTACTTC
TRBV5-1,NA,TRBJ2-2,TRBD1,CASSARQGLTGELFF,TGCGCCAGCAGCGCCCGACAGGGGCTCACCGGGGAGCTGTTTTTT
TRBV11-3,NA,TRBJ1-1,TRBD1,CASSKDRVTEAFF,TGTGCCAGCAGCAAAGACAGGGTAACTGAAGCTTTCTTT
TRBV7-9,NA,TRBJ2-1,TRBD1,CASTPVGTGGTSEQFF,TGTGCCAGCACCCCAGTCGGGACAGGAGGTACAAGTGAGCAGTTCTTC
TRBV5-4,NA,TRBJ2-3,NA,CASRTESTDTQYF,TGTGCCAGCAGAACAGAGAGCACAGATACGCAGTATTTT
TRBV2,NA,TRBJ1-4,NA,CASRETGMPNEKLFF,TGTGCCAGCAGGGAAACAGGGATGCCTAATGAAAAACTGTTTTTT
TRBV6-5,NA,TRBJ1-6,NA,CASTTYRDSPLHF,TGTGCCAGCACTACCTATCGGGATTCACCCCTCCACTTT
TRBV11-2,NA,TRBJ1-4,NA,CASRRVPGGEKLFF,TGTGCCAGCAGGAGGGTACCGGGGGGCGAAAAACTGTTTTTT
TRBV6-4,NA,TRBJ1-1,NA,CASSATGYTEAFF,TGTGCCAGCAGTGCCACAGGGTACACTGAAGCTTTCTTT
TRBV4-1,NA,TRBJ2-7,NA,CASSEGGSLAGVQYF,TGCGCCAGCAGCGAGGGGGGAAGCTTAGCGGGCGTGCAGTACTTC